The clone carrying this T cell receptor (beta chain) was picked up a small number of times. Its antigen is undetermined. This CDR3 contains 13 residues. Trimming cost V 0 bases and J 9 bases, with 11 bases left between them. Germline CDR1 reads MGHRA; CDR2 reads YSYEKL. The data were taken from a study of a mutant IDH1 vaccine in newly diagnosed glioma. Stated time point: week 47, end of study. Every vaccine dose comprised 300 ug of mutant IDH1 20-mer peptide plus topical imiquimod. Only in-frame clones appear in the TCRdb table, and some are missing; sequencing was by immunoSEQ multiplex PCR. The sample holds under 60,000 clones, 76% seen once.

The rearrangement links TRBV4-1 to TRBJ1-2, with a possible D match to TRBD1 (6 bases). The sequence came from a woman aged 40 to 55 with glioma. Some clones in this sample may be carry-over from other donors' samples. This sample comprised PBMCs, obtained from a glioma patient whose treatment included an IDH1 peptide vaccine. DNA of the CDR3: TGCGCCAGCAGCCAAGACACAGGGTACCGCTACACCTTC. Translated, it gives CASSQDTGYRYTF.